This TCR beta chain appears in the sequencing data of a study of shared clonotypes between healthy human individuals. Study-level findings and limits: Sequencing depth was expected to affect clonotype sharing among donors.

Unsorted PBMC replicate PCRs used 250 to 300 ng DNA, 25,000 to 30,000 T cell genomes. In the authors' methods: Filtering differed, since immunoSEQ gave only junction sequences and no quality scores. Sequencing used immunoSEQ multiplex PCR; TCRdb keeps in-frame clones, though not all of them. That table furnishes V, J and clone size, whereas the DNA furnished D and trimming. The repertoire consists of 530,000 or so clones, with about 75% occurring once and the leading ten covering about 12%. As concerns this clone: The antigen remains unidentified.

Trimming took off 0 bases at V and 4 bases at J, with 12 bases between the two ends. Germline CDR1 SGHRS, CDR2 YFSETQ. The CDR3 loop spans 15 amino acids. J is TRBJ2-3 and V is TRBV5-1; TRBD2 is a possible D gene (5 bases). The sequenced sample was PBMCs. The clonotype was recovered from a woman in her forties in good health. Some clones in this sample may be carry-over from other donors' samples. CDR3 sequence: CASSLARGSPDTQYF. The CDR3 region has the DNA TGCGCCAGCAGCTTGGCCCGGGGTTCGCCAGATACGCAGTATTTT.